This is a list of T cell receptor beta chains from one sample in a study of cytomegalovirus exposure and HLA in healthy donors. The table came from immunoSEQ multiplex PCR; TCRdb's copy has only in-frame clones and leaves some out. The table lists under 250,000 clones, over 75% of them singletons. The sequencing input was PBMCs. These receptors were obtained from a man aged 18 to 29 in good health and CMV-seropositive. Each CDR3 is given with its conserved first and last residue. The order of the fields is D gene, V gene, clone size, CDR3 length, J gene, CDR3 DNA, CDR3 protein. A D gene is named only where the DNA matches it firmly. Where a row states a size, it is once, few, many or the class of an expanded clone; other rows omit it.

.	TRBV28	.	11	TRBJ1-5	TGTGCCAGCGCCTGGGGTCAGTCCCAGCATTTT	CASAWGQSQHF
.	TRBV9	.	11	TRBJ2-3	TGTGCCAGCAGCATAGGGGATACGCAGTATTTT	CASSIGDTQYF
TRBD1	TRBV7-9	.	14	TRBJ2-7	TGTGCCAGCAGCGCCCCGGGACAGACCTACGAGCAGTACTTC	CASSAPGQTYEQYF
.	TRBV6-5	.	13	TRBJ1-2	TGTGCCAGCAGTCGAGCCCGCGGCTATGGCTACACCTTC	CASSRARGYGYTF
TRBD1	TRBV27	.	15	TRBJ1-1	TGTGCCAGCAATTCCCTGGGACAGAGAACGACTGAAGCTTTCTTT	CASNSLGQRTTEAFF
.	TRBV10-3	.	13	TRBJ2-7	TGTGCCATCAGTGACTCAGGGACCTACGAGCAGTACTTC	CAISDSGTYEQYF
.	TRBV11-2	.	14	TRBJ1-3	TGTGCCAGCAAGCAAGGTACGGCTGGAAACACCATATATTTT	CASKQGTAGNTIYF
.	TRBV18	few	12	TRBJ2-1	TGTGCCAGCTCACCAAGGTCCAATGAGCAGTTCTTC	CASSPRSNEQFF
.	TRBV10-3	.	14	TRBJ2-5	TGTGCCATCAGTGATTACAGGGCCCAAGAGACCCAGTACTTC	CAISDYRAQETQYF
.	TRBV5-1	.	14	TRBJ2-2	TGCGCCAGCAGCTCCCAATCCAAGGCGGGGGAGCTGTTTTTT	CASSSQSKAGELFF
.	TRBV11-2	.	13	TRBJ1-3	TGTGCCAGCAGCCCAGATTCCGGAAACACCATATATTTT	CASSPDSGNTIYF
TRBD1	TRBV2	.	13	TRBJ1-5	TGTGCCAGCAGTAACACAGGGGGCCAGCCCCAGCATTTT	CASSNTGGQPQHF
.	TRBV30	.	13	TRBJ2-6	TGTGCCTGGAGTGTAGCTGGGGCCAACGTCCTGACTTTC	CAWSVAGANVLTF
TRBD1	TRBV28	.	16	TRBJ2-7	TGTGCCAGCAGAGAGACCGGGACAGGGTCCCCCTACGAGCAGTACTTC	CASRETGTGSPYEQYF
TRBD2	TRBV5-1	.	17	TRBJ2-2	TGCGCCAGCAGCTTGGGTGTACTAGCGGGAAACACCGGGGAGCTGTTTTTT	CASSLGVLAGNTGELFF
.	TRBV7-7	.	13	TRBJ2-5	TGTGCCAGCAGCTCCGGGTATTTGGAGACCCAGTACTTC	CASSSGYLETQYF
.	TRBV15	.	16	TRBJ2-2	TGTGCCACCAGCAGTAGCGGCGGGCAGAACACCGGGGAGCTGTTTTTT	CATSSSGGQNTGELFF
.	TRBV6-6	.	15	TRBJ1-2	TGTGCCAGCAGTTCCGGGAGGCCCCACAACTATGGCTACACCTTC	CASSSGRPHNYGYTF
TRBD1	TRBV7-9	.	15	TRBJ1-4	TGTGCCAGCAGTGCACCCGGGACAGGGTATGAAAAACTGTTTTTT	CASSAPGTGYEKLFF
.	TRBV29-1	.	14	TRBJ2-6	TGCAGTGTTCCGGCGGGCTCTGGGGCCAACGTCCTGACTTTC	CSVPAGSGANVLTF
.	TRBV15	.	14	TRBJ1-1	TGTGCCACCAGCAGAGTTGGGGCGAACACTGAAGCTTTCTTT	CATSRVGANTEAFF
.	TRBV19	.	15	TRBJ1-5	TGTGCCAGTAGCGCAGGGACAAGAAGCAATCAGCCCCAGCATTTT	CASSAGTRSNQPQHF
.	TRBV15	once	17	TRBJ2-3	TGTGCCACCGGAGTCGGCTTTTTGGGACATAACACAGATACGCAGTATTTT	CATGVGFLGHNTDTQYF
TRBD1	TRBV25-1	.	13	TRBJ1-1	TGTGCCAGCAGAGGACAGGGACTCACTGAAGCTTTCTTT	CASRGQGLTEAFF
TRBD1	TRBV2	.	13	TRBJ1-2	TGTGCCAGCAGCGCAGGGGGGAACTATGGCTACACCTTC	CASSAGGNYGYTF
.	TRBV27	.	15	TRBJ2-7	TGTGCCAGCACTCCGACCCCGGCGACGTTAAGGGAGCAGTACTTC	CASTPTPATLREQYF
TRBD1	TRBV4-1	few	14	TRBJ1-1	TGCGCCAGCAGCCAGAGGACAGGGGACACTGAAGCTTTCTTT	CASSQRTGDTEAFF
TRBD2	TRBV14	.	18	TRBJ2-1	TGTGCCAGCAGCCACAGGACTAGCGTGGGGATACGCTACAATGAGCAGTTCTTC	CASSHRTSVGIRYNEQFF